The 4 T cell receptor beta chains presented below share a single source sample, sequenced in a study of spatial heterogeneity in lung cancer. Time point specified: sample taken at primary tumor resection. Sequencing was performed on whole RNA extracted from tumor and nontumor lung tissue, or from frozen PBMC, and the material was left unsorted. TCRdb reprocessed the 5' RACE reads via MiXCR and lists one record per CDR3 protein. The table shows tens of thousands of distinct CDR3 sequences, with more than 15% occurring only once. This sample comprised PBMCs, obtained at surgery. The receptors here all came from a male donor with early-stage non-small cell lung cancer.

The chain joins TRBV28 to TRBJ2-2; D is uncertain. The CDR3 spans 15 residues. CDR1 is MDHEN, CDR2 SYDVKM, per germline. The V end lost 6 bases, the J end lost 7 bases, and 18 bases lay between the germline ends. The CDR3 nucleotides are TGTGCCAGCAGCTCCGTCCAAAATTGGGGCGGGGAGCTGTTTTTT. Protein sequence: CASSSVQNWGGELFF. Drawing the rest from reference TRBV28 and TRBJ2-2, the complete variable domain is DVKVTQSSRYLVKRTGEKVFLECVQDMDHENMFWYRQDPGLGLRLIYFSYDVKMKEKGDIPEGYSVSREKKERFSLILESASTNQTSMYLCASSSVQNWGGELFFGEGSRLTVL.

The V and J genes are TRBV5-1 and TRBJ1-4, with D possibly matching TRBD1 (6 bases). CDR1 is SGHRS and CDR2 is YFSETQ in the germline V gene. The CDR3 spans 14 residues. Deletions cut 2 bases from V and 6 bases from J, with 11 bases between. The CDR3 nucleotides are TGCGCCAGCAGCTTCGGGGGCGTCGATGAAAAACTGTTTTTT. Translation: CASSFGGVDEKLFF. The full variable domain, in which reference TRBV5-1 and TRBJ1-4 provide the parts outside the CDR3, is KAGVTQTPRYLIKTRGQQVTLSCSPISGHRSVSWYQQTPGQGLQFLFEYFSETQRNKGNFPGRFSGRQFSNSRSEMNVSTLELGDSALYLCASSFGGVDEKLFFGSGTQLSVL.

The chain is built from TRBV7-9 and TRBJ1-4; D is perhaps TRBD1 (5 bases). The ends were cut back, 4 bases at V and 8 bases at J, with 17 bases in the middle. CDR3 size: 15 residues. Per germline, CDR1 SEHNR and CDR2 FQNEAQ (reference sequence). CDR3 protein: CASSSRDSREEKLFF. CDR3 DNA: TGTGCCAGCAGCTCTCGGGACTCAAGAGAGGAAAAACTGTTTTTT.

The chain is built from TRBV2 and TRBJ2-3; no firm D call. This CDR3 has 12 amino acids. Trimming cost V 6 bases and J 6 bases, with 10 bases left between them. Germline assignment: CDR1 SNHLY and CDR2 FYNNEI. The CDR3 spells CASSFWADTQYF. The DNA for the CDR3 is TGTGCCAGCAGCTTCTGGGCGGATACGCAGTATTTT.